This TCR beta chain was recovered during a study of radiation and T cells in renal cell carcinoma. Overall study findings and caveats: Pretreatment tumor biopsies were lacking, so baseline clonotypes are unknown.

Germline V gene data show CDR1 as SEHNR and CDR2 as FQNEAQ (reference sequence). Trimming removed 2 bases at V and 3 bases at J, with 2 bases between. This CDR3 region has 12 residues. As concerns this clone: The target antigen is unknown. In the same sample, other DNA sequences code for this CDR3.

The data were produced by immunoSEQ multiplex PCR, yet TCRdb's version contains in-frame clones alone and is incomplete. The table shows some 130,000 clones, with 70% to 90% occurring only once. Regarding time point: blood 2 weeks post-SBRT. The treatment: 15 Gy SBRT to primary tumor, nephrectomy 4 weeks later. Radiation-treated patients gave blood at baseline, week 2 and week 4. The patient's renal cell carcinoma had clear cell pathology. The sample here was blood, taken from a patient whose treatment included radiotherapy and nephrectomy. The rearrangement links TRBV7-9 to TRBJ2-1; D is ambiguous. The sequence was collected from a woman aged 70-85 years with renal cell carcinoma. CDR3 DNA: TGTGCCAGCAGCTTACGCTACAATGAGCAGTTCTTC. This sequence encodes CASSLRYNEQFF. Filled out from reference TRBV7-9 and TRBJ2-1, the complete variable domain reads DTGVSQNPRHKITKRGQNVTFRCDPISEHNRLYWYRQTLGQGPEFLTYFQNEAQLEKSRLLSDRFSAERPKGSFSTLEIQRTEQGDSAMYLCASSLRYNEQFFGPGTRLTVL.